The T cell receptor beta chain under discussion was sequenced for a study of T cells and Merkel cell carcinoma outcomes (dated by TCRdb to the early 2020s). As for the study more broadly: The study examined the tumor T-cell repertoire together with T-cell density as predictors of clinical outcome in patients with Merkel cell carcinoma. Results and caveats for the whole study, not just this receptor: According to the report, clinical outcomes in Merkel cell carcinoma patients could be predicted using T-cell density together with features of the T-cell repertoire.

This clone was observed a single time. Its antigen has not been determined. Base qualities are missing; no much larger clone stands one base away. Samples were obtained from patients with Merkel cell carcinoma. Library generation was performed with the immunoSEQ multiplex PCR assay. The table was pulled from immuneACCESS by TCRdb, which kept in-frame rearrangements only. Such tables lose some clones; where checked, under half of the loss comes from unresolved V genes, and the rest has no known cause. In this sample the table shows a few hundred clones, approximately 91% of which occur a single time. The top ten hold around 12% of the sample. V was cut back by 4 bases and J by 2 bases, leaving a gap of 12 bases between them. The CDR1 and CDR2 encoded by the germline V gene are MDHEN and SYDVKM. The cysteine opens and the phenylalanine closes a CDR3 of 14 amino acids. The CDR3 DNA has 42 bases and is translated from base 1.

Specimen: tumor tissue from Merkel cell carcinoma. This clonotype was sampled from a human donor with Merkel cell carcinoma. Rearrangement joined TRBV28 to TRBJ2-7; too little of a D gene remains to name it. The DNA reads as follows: TGTGCCAGCAGTTCCCCCTCACAGACCTACGAGCAGTACTTC. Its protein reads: CASSSPSQTYEQYF.